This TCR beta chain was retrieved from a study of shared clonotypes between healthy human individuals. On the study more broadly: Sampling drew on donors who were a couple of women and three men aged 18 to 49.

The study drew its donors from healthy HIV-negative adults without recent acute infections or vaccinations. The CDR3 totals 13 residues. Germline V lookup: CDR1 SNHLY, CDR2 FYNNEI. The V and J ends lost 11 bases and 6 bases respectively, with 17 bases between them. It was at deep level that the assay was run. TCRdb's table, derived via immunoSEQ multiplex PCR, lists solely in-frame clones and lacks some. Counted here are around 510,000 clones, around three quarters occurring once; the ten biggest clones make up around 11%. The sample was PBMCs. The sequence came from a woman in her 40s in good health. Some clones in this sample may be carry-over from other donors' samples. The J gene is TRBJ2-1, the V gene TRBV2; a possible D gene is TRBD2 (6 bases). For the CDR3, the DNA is TGTGCCGGACTACTAGGGGCGTGCAATGAGCAGTTCTTC. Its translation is CAGLLGACNEQFF.